Listed here are 32 T cell receptor beta chains from one sample, sequenced in a study of cytomegalovirus exposure and HLA in healthy donors. Primers included in the PCR were 60 Vbeta and 13 Jbeta primers. Clones were read by immunoSEQ multiplex PCR, and TCRdb kept only the in-frame ones, dropping some. The table includes under 100,000 clones, 79% detected once. Sequenced input: PBMCs. These receptors all come from a man between 25 and 39 years old in good health and CMV-seronegative.

The gene calls are TRBV2 and TRBJ1-2; D is undetermined. The V gene lost 5 bases and the J gene lost 6 bases, with 13 bases spanning the gap. This CDR3 has 13 residues. Germline V gene lookup returns CDR1 SNHLY and CDR2 FYNNEI. The CDR3 loop reads CASSLNRYDGYTF. The CDR3 DNA sequence: TGTGCCAGCAGTCTTAACAGATATGATGGCTACACCTTC.

In its sample, this clone was seen once. The rearrangement links TRBV28 to TRBJ2-2; a possible D gene is TRBD1 (6 bases). V was trimmed by 5 bases and J by 0 bases, leaving 10 bases between them. CDR1 is MDHEN, CDR2 SYDVKM, per germline. The CDR3 is 15 amino acids. The CDR3 region has the DNA TGTGCCAGCAGTCCTAGACAGGCGAACACCGGGGAGCTGTTTTTT. Its protein is CASSPRQANTGELFF.

The chain uses TRBV19 and TRBJ2-7; tentative D call: TRBD2 (5 bases). CDR3 length equals 17 residues. V lost 2 bases and J lost 0, with 17 bases in between. From germline, CDR1 is LNHDA and CDR2 SQIVND (reference sequence). The CDR3 DNA follows: TGTGCCAGTAGTATAAAGCGGCAACCCGATCGCTCCTACGAGCAGTACTTC. This codes for CASSIKRQPDRSYEQYF.

This clone was recorded a few times. The J gene is TRBJ2-1, the V gene TRBV5-5, with 8 bases fitting TRBD1. The CDR3 is 16 residues long. J lost 6 bases, V lost 1 base, and 9 bases had no gene match. Germline V gene lookup returns CDR1 SGHKS and CDR2 YYEKEE (reference sequence). The CDR3: CASSLIGGQVGNEQFF. DNA for the CDR3: TGTGCCAGCAGCTTGATAGGGGGACAGGTAGGCAATGAGCAGTTCTTC.

The rearrangement uses TRBV30 and TRBJ2-7, with D possibly TRBD2 on 6 matching bases. CDR3 length equals 13 residues. The V gene lost 0 bases and the J gene lost 5 bases, with 11 bases spanning the gap. Germline values: CDR1 GTSNPN, CDR2 SVGIG (reference sequence). CDR3: CAWSVSGDDEQYF. CDR3 nucleotide sequence: TGTGCCTGGAGTGTTTCGGGGGACGACGAGCAGTACTTC.

Only a few counts were recorded for this clone. The J gene is TRBJ1-2, the V gene TRBV28; no clear D gene. The V end was cut by 3 bases, the J end by 4 bases, with 9 bases between. This CDR3 spans 13 amino acids. CDR1 is MDHEN, CDR2 SYDVKM, per germline. In nucleotides, the CDR3 is TGTGCCAGCAGTTTTCCCCAAGCCTATGGCTACACCTTC. It is translated as CASSFPQAYGYTF.

In its sample, this clone was seen once. This chain connects TRBV11-2 to TRBJ2-7, with 8 nucleotides matching TRBD1. Germline CDR1 and CDR2: SGHAT and FQNNGV. The V and J ends lost 4 bases and 2 bases, in that order; junction bases with no gene match: 7. The CDR3 spans 15 residues. This CDR3 reads CASSSRQGQAYEQYF. CDR3 nucleotide sequence: TGTGCCAGCAGCTCGCGACAGGGGCAGGCCTACGAGCAGTACTTC.

The chain is built from TRBV5-4 and TRBJ1-2; D uncertain. Germline V gene sequence: CDR1 SGHNT, CDR2 YYREEE (reference sequence). Deletions cut 3 bases from V and 8 bases from J, with 20 bases between. The length of the CDR3 is 15 residues. The DNA of the CDR3 is TGTGCCAGCAGCTATTATACGACGGGAACGGGAGGCTACACCTTC. Its translation is CASSYYTTGTGGYTF.

This chain joins TRBV13 and TRBJ1-3; perhaps TRBD1 as D (6 bases). The length of the CDR3 is 17 residues. Trimming cost V 1 base and J 2 bases, with 15 bases left between them. CDR1 is PRHDT, CDR2 FYEKMQ, per germline (reference sequence). This CDR3 reads CASSLVPRQATGNTIYF. The CDR3 nucleotides are TGTGCCAGCAGCTTAGTACCCCGACAGGCAACTGGAAACACCATATATTTT.

The sample holds a few counts of this clone. The chain joins TRBV7-9 to TRBJ2-5; a weak D match, TRBD1 (5 bases). This CDR3 comprises 16 residues. CDR1 and CDR2 (germline): SEHNR, FQNEAQ (reference sequence). V shed 5 bases and J shed 4 bases, with 20 bases lying between them. The CDR3, as DNA: TGTGCCAGCAGCAACCTCAGGGCTGGTTTACGAGAGACCCAGTACTTC. Protein product: CASSNLRAGLRETQYF. The full variable domain, in which reference TRBV7-9 and TRBJ2-5 provide the parts outside the CDR3, is DTGVSQNPRHKITKRGQNVTFRCDPISEHNRLYWYRQTLGQGPEFLTYFQNEAQLEKSRLLSDRFSAERPKGSFSTLEIQRTEQGDSAMYLCASSNLRAGLRETQYFGPGTRLLVL.

The J gene is TRBJ1-2, the V gene TRBV27, with 7 bases aligning to TRBD1. Trimming at V came to 6 bases and at J to 7 bases, leaving 14 bases not matched to a gene. The CDR3 totals 15 residues. The germline V gene has CDR1 MNHEY and CDR2 SMNVEV (reference sequence). The CDR3 sequence: CASRFSPRTGGGYTF. In nucleotides, the CDR3 is TGTGCCAGCAGGTTTTCCCCACGGACAGGTGGTGGCTACACCTTC.

This clone occurred a few times. The chain carries TRBV7-2 and TRBJ1-2; D is possibly TRBD1 (5 bases). V lost 5 bases and J lost 4, with 14 bases in between. Per the germline V gene, CDR1 is SGHTA and CDR2 is FQGNSA. The length of the CDR3 is 14 residues. Here the CDR3 reads CASSPGRGRYGYTF. CDR3 coding DNA: TGTGCCAGCAGCCCAGGGAGGGGCCGCTATGGCTACACCTTC.

The chain links TRBV7-9 to TRBJ2-5; no clear D. The DNA end is more similar to TRBJ2-7, so the J call may be wrong. Germline assignment: CDR1 SEHNR and CDR2 FQNEAQ (reference sequence). CDR3 length: 11 residues. For the CDR3, the DNA is TGTGCCAGCAGCTTACGATACGAGCAGTACTTC. Translated, it gives CASSLRYEQYF.

The chain employs TRBV14 and TRBJ1-4; 9 bases match TRBD1. The CDR3 has 15 residues. The germline CDR1 and CDR2 sequences are SGHDN and FVKESK. V dropped 3 bases and J dropped 5; count of bases not matched to a gene: 4. This chain's CDR3 is CASSQYDRGNEKLFF. CDR3 coding DNA: TGTGCCAGCAGCCAGTACGACAGGGGGAATGAAAAACTGTTTTTT.

The chain has TRBV19 and TRBJ1-3; the D is unclear. Trimming removed 6 bases from V and 1 base from J, with 4 bases in between. The CDR3 sequence is 12 residues long. CDR1 is LNHDA, CDR2 SQIVND, per germline (reference sequence). Here the CDR3 DNA reads TGTGCCAGTAGACAATCTGGAAACACCATATATTTT. Encoded protein: CASRQSGNTIYF.

V gene TRBV7-2 combines with J gene TRBJ1-1; possibly TRBD1 for D (6 bases). V was pared by 6 bases and J by 0 bases, with 11 bases between. The CDR3 has 14 amino acids. The germline V gene encodes CDR1 SGHTA and CDR2 FQGNSA. The CDR3 sequence is CASRNGQLNTEAFF. CDR3 coding DNA: TGTGCCAGCAGAAACGGACAGTTGAACACTGAAGCTTTCTTT.

The chain combines TRBV2 with TRBJ1-1, with D maybe TRBD1 (5 bases). Looked up from germline, CDR1 is SNHLY and CDR2 is FYNNEI. This CDR3 has 12 residues. Trimming pared 6 bases from V and 9 bases from J, leaving 14 bases between. Here the CDR3 DNA reads TGTGCCAGCAGAGCAGACAGCCCTCAAGCTTTCTTT. This sequence encodes CASRADSPQAFF.

The chain couples TRBV4-1 to TRBJ2-6; D is undetermined. Germline-derived CDR1 and CDR2 are MGHRA and YSYEKL. The CDR3 is 18 residues long. V shed 0 bases and J shed 1 base, with 13 bases lying between them. CDR3 sequence reads: CASSQERRDPSGANVLTF. The DNA for the CDR3 is TGCGCCAGCAGCCAAGAGCGGAGAGATCCGTCTGGGGCCAACGTCCTGACTTTC.

Only a few counts were recorded for this clone. V is TRBV6-6 and J is TRBJ1-2; tentative D call: TRBD1 (6 bases). V lost 5 bases and J lost 7, with 14 bases in between. The CDR3 has 13 residues. From germline, CDR1 is MNHNY and CDR2 SVGAGI (reference sequence). CDR3 nucleotide sequence: TGTGCCAGCAGTCCCCGGACAGAGAGTGGCTACACCTTC. Translated: CASSPRTESGYTF.

This chain connects TRBV9 to TRBJ2-2; 10 bases match TRBD1. Trimming at V came to 0 bases and at J to 2 bases, leaving 4 bases not matched to a gene. Germline V gene lookup returns CDR1 SGDLS and CDR2 YYNGEE. The CDR3 sequence is 17 residues long. The CDR3 DNA is TGTGCCAGCAGCGTAGGGGGACAGGGGATAAACACCGGGGAGCTGTTTTTT. This codes for CASSVGGQGINTGELFF.

V and J are TRBV5-1 and TRBJ2-1, with 7 bases matching TRBD1. The CDR3 runs to 18 residues. Germline V gives CDR1 SGHRS, CDR2 YFSETQ. Trimming at V came to 6 bases and at J to 9 bases, leaving 24 bases not matched to a gene. The DNA of the CDR3 is TGCGCCAGCACTCCTAGTAGTGAGGGGGCCACTCCTCTGGGTGAGCAGTTCTTC. Amino acid sequence: CASTPSSEGATPLGEQFF.

This chain joins TRBV10-3 and TRBJ1-1, with a possible D match to TRBD1 (6 bases). Trimming took off 6 bases at V and 7 bases at J, with 9 bases between the two ends. CDR3 length equals 11 residues. The germline gives CDR1 ENHRY, CDR2 SYGVKD. The CDR3 bases are TGTGCCATCAGAAAACAGGGTGAAGCTTTCTTT. Amino acid sequence: CAIRKQGEAFF.

This rearrangement joins TRBV2 to TRBJ2-4; 11 bases agree with TRBD2. The J segment lost 8 bases and the V segment lost 2 bases, leaving 11 bases of the junction unmatched. The CDR3 extends over 17 amino acids. Germline V gene sequence: CDR1 SNHLY, CDR2 FYNNEI. CDR3 region: CASSELLAGGPSDIQYF. In DNA form, the CDR3 reads TGTGCCAGCAGTGAACTCCTAGCGGGGGGCCCCAGCGACATTCAGTACTTC.

The chain couples TRBV2 to TRBJ2-3, with 7 nucleotides matching TRBD2. The ends lost 8 bases at V and 6 bases at J; junction bases unmatched: 8. The germline CDR1 and CDR2 sequences are SNHLY and FYNNEI. This CDR3 is 13 amino acids long. The CDR3 here is CASDSGMRDTQYF. Here the CDR3 DNA reads TGTGCCAGCGACAGCGGGATGCGGGATACGCAGTATTTT.

The chain carries TRBV30 and TRBJ1-1; no definite D call. The CDR3 loop spans 10 amino acids. Germline loops: CDR1 GTSNPN, CDR2 SVGIG (reference sequence). V lost 4 bases, J lost 8 bases, and 8 bases lay in between. DNA of the CDR3: TGTGCCTGGAAGAGGTTGGAAGCTTTCTTT. Its translation: CAWKRLEAFF.

The J gene is TRBJ2-7, the V gene TRBV28, with 8 bases aligning to TRBD1. The CDR3 runs 15 residues. Germline CDR1 is MDHEN and CDR2 is SYDVKM. V gave up 3 bases and J gave up 2 bases; unmatched junction bases: 6. The CDR3 loop is CASSFPGGKAYEQYF. CDR3 DNA sequence: TGTGCCAGCAGTTTCCCAGGGGGCAAGGCCTACGAGCAGTACTTC. Using reference TRBV28 and TRBJ2-7 for the parts outside the CDR3, the full variable domain is DVKVTQSSRYLVKRTGEKVFLECVQDMDHENMFWYRQDPGLGLRLIYFSYDVKMKEKGDIPEGYSVSREKKERFSLILESASTNQTSMYLCASSFPGGKAYEQYFGPGTRLTVT.

The gene calls are TRBV7-3 and TRBJ1-1; 8 bases map to TRBD1. Germline CDR1 reads SGHTA; CDR2 reads FQGTGA. This CDR3 spans 16 amino acids. V dropped 1 base and J dropped 3; count of bases not matched to a gene: 7. The CDR3, as DNA: TGTGCCAGCAGCTTAAGGGGTGGGGACAGGTACACTGAAGCTTTCTTT. Its protein is CASSLRGGDRYTEAFF.

The chain is built from TRBV5-1 and TRBJ2-3; the match to TRBD1 covers 10 bases. V gave up 1 base and J gave up 6 bases; unmatched junction bases: 8. The CDR3 spans 16 residues. The germline V gene encodes CDR1 SGHRS and CDR2 YFSETQ. Here the CDR3 DNA reads TGCGCCAGCAGCTTGTCTGGACAGGGGGTGGGGGATACGCAGTATTTT. It is translated as CASSLSGQGVGDTQYF.

This chain connects TRBV6-5 to TRBJ1-1, with 9 bases matching TRBD1. The CDR3 totals 15 residues. V gave up 5 bases and J gave up 0 bases; unmatched junction bases: 4. Germline lookup yields CDR1 MNHEY and CDR2 SVGAGI. CDR3 region: CASSGQGQMNTEAFF. The CDR3 DNA follows: TGTGCCAGCAGTGGACAGGGGCAAATGAACACTGAAGCTTTCTTT.

The chain has TRBV4-2 and TRBJ2-1, with 12 positions matching TRBD2. The V and J ends lost 5 bases and 1 base, in that order; junction bases with no gene match: 3. Germline CDR1 is LGHNA and CDR2 is YNFKEQ. The CDR3 spans 16 residues. DNA for the CDR3: TGTGCCAGCAGCGGACTAGCGGGAAAATCCTACAATGAGCAGTTCTTC. Its translation: CASSGLAGKSYNEQFF.

The table lists this clone with a few counts. The V call is TRBV19, the J call TRBJ2-2, with 8 nucleotides matching TRBD1. The germline V gene has CDR1 LNHDA and CDR2 SQIVND (reference sequence). J lost 9 bases, V lost 2 bases, and 5 bases had no gene match. This CDR3 is 14 amino acids long. This chain's CDR3 is CASSIFQGARELFF. The CDR3 DNA follows: TGTGCCAGTAGTATATTTCAGGGGGCTCGGGAGCTGTTTTTT.

Only a few counts were recorded for this clone. The genes are TRBV6-1 and TRBJ1-2; the D is unclear. Germline-derived CDR1 and CDR2 are MNHNS and SASEGT. This CDR3 contains 13 residues. Trimming pared 2 bases from V and 7 bases from J, leaving 11 bases between. Here the CDR3 reads CASSELAAGGYTF. CDR3 bases: TGTGCCAGCAGTGAACTGGCTGCGGGTGGCTACACCTTC.